The clone carrying this TCR delta chain qualifies as medium-sized. Other DNA variants within this sample encode the same CDR3. The trim removed 0 bases at V and 0 bases at J, leaving 4 bases unmatched. The CDR3 consists of 19 residues. Looked up from germline, CDR1 is GEAIGNYY and CDR2 is EKD. This record comes from a study of gamma-delta chains in newborns, infants, children. About the research overall: Polyclonal expansion of innate γδ T cells after birth follows microbial exposure.

TCRdb processed the reads again with the CATT caller. The repertoire holds about 6,400 delta-chain clones, with 2.6% as singletons. This clonotype was obtained from a child who was a newborn, infant or young child, either healthy, febrile or measles-vaccinated (not recorded which). Sequenced input: blood. The chain joins TRDV2 to TRDJ3, with 10 bases identical to TRDD3. The DNA of the CDR3 is TGTGCCTGTGACACCGGGGGATACGCAAGCTCCTGGGACACCCGACAGATGTTTTTC. It specifies CACDTGGYASSWDTRQMFF.